The 18 T cell receptor beta chains given below trace back to one sample, sequenced in a study of blood T cell repertoires in COVID-19. Only in-frame clones appear in the TCRdb table, and some are missing; sequencing was by immunoSEQ multiplex PCR. This table holds a few hundred thousand clones, over 75% found once. Sequencing was done on a sample of PBMCs or T cells enriched from blood (not recorded which). The receptors shown here come from a woman aged 18-29 years who had recovered from COVID-19.

This sequence joins TRBV6-4 and TRBJ1-2; a weak D match, TRBD1 (6 bases). The CDR3 extends over 18 amino acids. Germline-derived CDR1 and CDR2 are MRHNA and SNTAGT. V lost 3 bases to trimming and J lost 3 bases, with 23 bases between them. DNA of the CDR3: TGTGCCAGCAGTGAGTCGGTTGGGGGCTCTATGCTCGACTATGGCTACACCTTC. This codes for CASSESVGGSMLDYGYTF.

The genes are TRBV7-9 and TRBJ1-2; D is ambiguous. Per germline, CDR1 SEHNR and CDR2 FQNEAQ (reference sequence). Trimming took 1 base from V and 8 from J, leaving 14 bases between them. This CDR3 comprises 14 residues. CDR3 nucleotides: TGTGCCAGCAGCTTAGAAGACGCGAGAGGGGGCTACACCTTC. This sequence encodes CASSLEDARGGYTF.

The CDR3 is CASSHRSGAISGANVLTF. In DNA form, the CDR3 reads TGTGCCAGCAGCCATAGGTCAGGGGCCATCTCTGGGGCCAACGTCCTGACTTTC. The chain uses TRBV28 and TRBJ2-6; possibly TRBD1 for D (6 bases). Per the germline V gene, CDR1 is MDHEN and CDR2 is SYDVKM. Trimming shortened V by 6 bases and J by 0 bases, and 18 bases separated the two germline ends. The CDR3 runs to 18 residues.

The gene calls are TRBV7-7 and TRBJ2-2, with D possibly being TRBD1 (6 bases). Trimming removed 3 bases at V and 2 bases at J, with 10 bases between. CDR1 SSHAT and CDR2 FNYEAQ come from the germline V gene (reference sequence). The CDR3 is 15 amino acids. DNA for the CDR3: TGTGCCAGCAGCTTGGACAGCCCAAACACCGGGGAGCTGTTTTTT. This gives the protein CASSLDSPNTGELFF.

The rearrangement uses TRBV19 and TRBJ2-7; weak D call: TRBD2 (5 bases). The V end lost 3 bases, the J end lost 0 bases, and 15 bases lay between the germline ends. The CDR3 runs 16 residues. In germline, CDR1 is LNHDA, CDR2 SQIVND (reference sequence). CDR3: CASSIGFGGFSYEQYF. In DNA, the CDR3 is TGTGCCAGTAGTATCGGTTTCGGCGGGTTCTCCTACGAGCAGTACTTC.

This chain uses TRBV5-6 with TRBJ1-2; 7 nucleotides align to TRBD1. V shed 1 base and J 2 bases; nucleotides not matched to a gene: 5. The CDR3 is made up of 15 amino acids. Germline V lookup: CDR1 SGHDT, CDR2 YYEEEE. Here the CDR3 DNA reads TGTGCCAGCAGCTTGTTCGTGACAGGGAACTATGGCTACACCTTC. Amino acids: CASSLFVTGNYGYTF.

The chain is built from TRBV5-1 and TRBJ1-1; TRBD1 matches at 9 bases. CDR1 is SGHRS and CDR2 is YFSETQ in the germline V gene. The CDR3 is made up of 16 amino acids. After removal of 4 bases from V and 4 bases from J, the junction contained 11 bases not matched to a gene. The CDR3 reads CASSQSIYRGPTEAFF. The CDR3 nucleotides read TGCGCCAGCAGCCAATCGATTTACAGGGGGCCCACTGAAGCTTTCTTT.

The gene calls are TRBV18 and TRBJ1-4, with 12 bases aligning to TRBD1. Unmatched junction bases numbered 8, after V lost 4 bases and J lost 11 bases. CDR3 length: 15 residues. Germline V gene sequence: CDR1 KGHSH, CDR2 LQKENI. In DNA form, the CDR3 reads TGTGCCAGCTCACTCGGGACAGGGGGCCCTCGGAAACTGTTTTTT. Translating gives CASSLGTGGPRKLFF.

V gene TRBV7-9 combines with J gene TRBJ2-7, with D maybe TRBD2 (5 bases). V lost 5 bases to trimming and J lost 2 bases, with 13 bases between them. Germline loops: CDR1 SEHNR, CDR2 FQNEAQ (reference sequence). The CDR3 length is 14 residues. The CDR3 reads CASSQDSLPYEQYF. In nucleotides, the CDR3 is TGTGCCAGCAGCCAGGACTCCCTTCCCTACGAGCAGTACTTC.

This rearrangement joins TRBV11-3 to TRBJ1-1; unclear D gene. Trimming removed 1 base at V and 0 bases at J, with 9 bases between. The CDR3 has 15 amino acids. CDR1 is SGHNT and CDR2 is YENEEA in the germline V gene. Here the CDR3 reads CASSLGSVMNTEAFF. The CDR3 region has the DNA TGTGCCAGCAGCTTAGGGTCGGTGATGAACACTGAAGCTTTCTTT.

The table lists this clone with a count of one. The chain joins TRBV21-1 to TRBJ1-1. TRBV21-1 is assigned pseudogene status. CDR3 length: 17 residues. The CDR3 is CASSQPGNWRSNTEAFF. For the CDR3, the DNA is TGTGCCAGCAGCCAGCCCGGGAATTGGAGATCGAACACTGAAGCTTTCTTT.

The V gene is TRBV25-1, the J gene TRBJ2-5; no definite D call. CDR3 length equals 14 residues. Germline assignment: CDR1 MGHDK and CDR2 SYGVNS. Trimming cost V 3 bases and J 1 base, with 9 bases left between them. Here the CDR3 DNA reads TGTGCCAGCAGTGACAGGCAGATCCAAGAGACCCAGTACTTC. Translating it yields CASSDRQIQETQYF.

The chain combines TRBV7-9 with TRBJ2-1, with 8 positions matching TRBD2. The CDR3 is 16 amino acids. Germline V CDR1 and CDR2: SEHNR, FQNEAQ (reference sequence). V dropped 7 bases and J dropped 0; count of bases not matched to a gene: 8. CDR3: CASTRIAGSSYNEQFF. CDR3 nucleotide sequence: TGTGCCAGCACCCGAATAGCGGGGAGCTCCTACAATGAGCAGTTCTTC.

The CDR3, as DNA: TGCAGTGCTAGTCTGGGACAGGGGGCTGGCTACGAGCAGTACTTC. This gives the protein CSASLGQGAGYEQYF. The chain uses TRBV20-1 and TRBJ2-7; 12 positions match TRBD1. The CDR3 is 15 amino acids. Germline V gene data show CDR1 as DFQATT and CDR2 as SNEGSKA (reference sequence). V shed 3 bases, J shed 3 bases, and the junction held 6 bases outside the gene matches.

V is TRBV27 and J is TRBJ1-1; possible D gene TRBD1, 6 bases. The V end was cut by 1 base, the J end by 8 bases, with 14 bases between. The germline gives CDR1 MNHEY, CDR2 SMNVEV (reference sequence). This CDR3 is 14 amino acids long. The CDR3 reads CASSLFSGEGEAFF. In DNA, the CDR3 is TGTGCCAGCAGTTTATTTTCAGGGGAGGGAGAAGCTTTCTTT.

This clone was seen just once. The chain uses TRBV4-1 and TRBJ1-6, with TRBD1 matching over 8 bases. There are 16 residues in the CDR3. Trimming removed 3 bases from V and 7 bases from J; junction bases left unmatched: 8. Germline V gene lookup returns CDR1 MGHRA and CDR2 YSYEKL. CDR3 DNA sequence: TGCGCCAGCAGCCACTTAACAGGGGGGAAAAATTCACCCCTCCACTTT. This encodes CASSHLTGGKNSPLHF.

V and J are TRBV5-1 and TRBJ2-6; D perhaps matches TRBD2 (6 bases). Deletions cut 4 bases from V and 0 bases from J, with 17 bases between. From germline, CDR1 is SGHRS and CDR2 YFSETQ. CDR3 size: 18 residues. CDR3 DNA sequence: TGCGCCAGCAGCGCGGGACCGTCTCAAATCTCTGGGGCCAACGTCCTGACTTTC. It encodes CASSAGPSQISGANVLTF.

The J gene is TRBJ1-6, the V gene TRBV4-1, with 9 bases matching TRBD1. The germline V gene encodes CDR1 MGHRA and CDR2 YSYEKL. J gave up 7 bases and V 2 bases, and 6 bases lay outside the gene matches. The CDR3 totals 16 residues. CDR3 loop: CASSQPNRGPNSPLHF. The CDR3 region has the DNA TGCGCCAGCAGCCAACCTAACAGGGGGCCCAATTCACCCCTCCACTTT.